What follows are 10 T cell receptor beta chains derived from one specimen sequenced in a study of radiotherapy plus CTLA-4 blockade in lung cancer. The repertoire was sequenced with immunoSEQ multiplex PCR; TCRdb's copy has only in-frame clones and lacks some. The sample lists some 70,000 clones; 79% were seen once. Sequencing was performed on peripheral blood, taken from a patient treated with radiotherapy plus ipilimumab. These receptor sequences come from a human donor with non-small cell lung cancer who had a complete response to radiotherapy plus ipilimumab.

The DNA for the CDR3 is TGCAGCGTTGAAGAACCCTCGCCAACTAATGAAAAACTGTTTTTT. Protein: CSVEEPSPTNEKLFF. The chain employs TRBV29-1 and TRBJ1-4, with D hard to call. Germline V lookup: CDR1 SQVTM, CDR2 ANQGSEA. The CDR3 extends over 15 amino acids. The V and J ends lost 0 bases and 0 bases respectively, with 8 bases between them. Based on the CDR3 plus reference TRBV29-1 and TRBJ1-4, the full variable domain is SAVISQKPSRDICQRGTSLTIQCQVDSQVTMMFWYRQQPGQSLTLIATANQGSEATYESGFVIDKFPISRPNLTFSTLTVSNMSPEDSSIYLCSVEEPSPTNEKLFFGSGTQLSVL.

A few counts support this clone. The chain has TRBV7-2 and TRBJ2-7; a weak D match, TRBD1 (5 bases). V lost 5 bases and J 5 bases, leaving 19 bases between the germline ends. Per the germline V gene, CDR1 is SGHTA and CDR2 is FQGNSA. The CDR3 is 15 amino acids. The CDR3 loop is CASSPMTAFLHEQYV. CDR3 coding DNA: TGTGCCAGCAGCCCAATGACAGCCTTTCTCCACGAGCAGTACGTC.

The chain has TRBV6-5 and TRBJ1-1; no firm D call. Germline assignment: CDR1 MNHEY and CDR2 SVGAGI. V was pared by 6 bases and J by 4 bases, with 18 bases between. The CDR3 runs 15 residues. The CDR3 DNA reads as TGTGCCAGCAGCCTAGGGCTTTTACGCACCACTGAAGCTTTCTTT. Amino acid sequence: CASSLGLLRTTEAFF.

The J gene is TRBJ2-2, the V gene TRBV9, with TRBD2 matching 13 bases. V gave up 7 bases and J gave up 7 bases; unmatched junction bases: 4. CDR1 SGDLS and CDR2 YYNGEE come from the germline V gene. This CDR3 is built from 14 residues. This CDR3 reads CASSRTSGGGELFF. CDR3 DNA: TGTGCCAGCTCAAGGACTAGCGGGGGCGGGGAGCTGTTTTTT.

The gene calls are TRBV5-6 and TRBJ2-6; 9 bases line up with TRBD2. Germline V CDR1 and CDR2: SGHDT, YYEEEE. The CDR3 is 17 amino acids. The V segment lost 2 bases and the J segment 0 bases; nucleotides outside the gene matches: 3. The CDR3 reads CASSFSSGVSGANVLTF. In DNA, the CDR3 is TGTGCCAGCAGCTTTTCTAGCGGGGTCTCTGGGGCCAACGTCCTGACTTTC.

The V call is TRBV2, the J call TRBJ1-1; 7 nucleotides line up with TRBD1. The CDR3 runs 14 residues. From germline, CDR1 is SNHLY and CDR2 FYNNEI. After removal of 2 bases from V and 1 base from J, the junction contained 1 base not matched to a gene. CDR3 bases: TGTGCCAGCAGTGAACGGACAGGGAACACTGAAGCTTTCTTT. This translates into CASSERTGNTEAFF.

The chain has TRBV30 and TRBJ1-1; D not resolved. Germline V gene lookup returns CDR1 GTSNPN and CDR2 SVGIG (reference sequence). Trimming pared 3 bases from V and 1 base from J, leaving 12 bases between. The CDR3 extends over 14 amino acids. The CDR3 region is CAWRGFFKNTEAFF. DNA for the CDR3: TGTGCCTGGAGAGGGTTCTTTAAGAACACTGAAGCTTTCTTT.

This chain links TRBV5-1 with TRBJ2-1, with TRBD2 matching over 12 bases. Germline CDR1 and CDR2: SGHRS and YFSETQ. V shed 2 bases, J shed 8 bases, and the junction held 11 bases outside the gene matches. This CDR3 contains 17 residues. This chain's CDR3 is CASSFRLAGEVGHEQFF. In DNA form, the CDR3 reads TGCGCCAGCAGCTTCAGACTAGCGGGAGAGGTTGGTCATGAGCAGTTCTTC.

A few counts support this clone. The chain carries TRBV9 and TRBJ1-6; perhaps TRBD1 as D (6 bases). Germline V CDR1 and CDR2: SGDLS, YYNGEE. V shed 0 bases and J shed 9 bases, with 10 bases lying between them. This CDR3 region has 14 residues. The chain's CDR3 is CASSVAVGGSPLHF. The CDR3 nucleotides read TGTGCCAGCAGCGTAGCGGTAGGGGGTTCACCCCTCCACTTT. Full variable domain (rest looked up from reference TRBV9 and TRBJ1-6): DSGVTQTPKHLITATGQRVTLRCSPRSGDLSVYWYQQSLDQGLQFLIQYYNGEERAKGNILERFSAQQFPDLHSELNLSSLELGDSALYFCASSVAVGGSPLHFGNGTRLTVT.

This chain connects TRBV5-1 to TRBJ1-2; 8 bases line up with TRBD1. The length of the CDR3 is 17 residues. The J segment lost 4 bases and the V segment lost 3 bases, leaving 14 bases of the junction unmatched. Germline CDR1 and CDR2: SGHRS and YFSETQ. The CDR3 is CASSWGTGSPDVYGYTF. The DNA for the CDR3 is TGCGCCAGCAGCTGGGGGACAGGTTCGCCCGATGTCTATGGCTACACCTTC.